This T cell receptor (beta chain) appears in the sequencing data of a study of shared clonotypes between healthy human individuals. Details on this clone: Its antigen remains unidentified.

Positively selected for CCR7, the CD45RO-negative cells used as naive CD8 cells excluded terminally differentiated effector memory CD45RA+ cells. Study observations and caveats: The study drew on few donors, limiting represented genetic and exposure-history diversity. Clonotypes that were shared across a handful of donors made up roughly 5% of naive CD4 clonotypes.

The assay used deep level. This table comes from immunoSEQ multiplex PCR, and its TCRdb copy is limited to in-frame clones, with some not included. The sample includes about 1,800,000 clones, about 95% seen only once; the top ten take around 1.2%. The sequenced sample was naive CD8+ T cells sorted from blood. The source of this sequence is a man younger than 35 in good health.

The CDR3 region is CASSQTPQGVFVTVLTF. The CDR3 bases are TGCGCCAGCAGCCAAACACCTCAGGGGGTTTTTGTCACCGTCCTGACTTTC. The chain combines TRBV4-1 with TRBJ2-6; 7 bases are a match to TRBD1. The CDR3 covers 17 residues. The germline gives CDR1 MGHRA, CDR2 YSYEKL. J was trimmed by 12 bases and V by 2 bases; bases with no gene match: 16.